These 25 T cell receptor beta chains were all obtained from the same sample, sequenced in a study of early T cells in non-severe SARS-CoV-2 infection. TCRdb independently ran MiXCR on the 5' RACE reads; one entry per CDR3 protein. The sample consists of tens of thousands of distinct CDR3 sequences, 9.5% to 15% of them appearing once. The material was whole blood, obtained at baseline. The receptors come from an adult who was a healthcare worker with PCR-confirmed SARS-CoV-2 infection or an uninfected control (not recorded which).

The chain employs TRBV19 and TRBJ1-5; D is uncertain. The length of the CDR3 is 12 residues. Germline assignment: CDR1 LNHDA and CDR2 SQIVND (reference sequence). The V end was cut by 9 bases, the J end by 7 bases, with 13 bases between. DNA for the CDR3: TGTGCCAGCCAGGATGGAGGGCAGCCCCAGCATTTT. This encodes CASQDGGQPQHF.

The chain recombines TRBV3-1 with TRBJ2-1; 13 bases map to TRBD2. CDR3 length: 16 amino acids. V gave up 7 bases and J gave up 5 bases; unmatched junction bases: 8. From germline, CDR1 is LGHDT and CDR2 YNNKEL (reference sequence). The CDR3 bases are TGTGCCAGCACAGGGACTAGCGGGACCTACAACAATGAGCAGTTCTTC. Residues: CASTGTSGTYNNEQFF.

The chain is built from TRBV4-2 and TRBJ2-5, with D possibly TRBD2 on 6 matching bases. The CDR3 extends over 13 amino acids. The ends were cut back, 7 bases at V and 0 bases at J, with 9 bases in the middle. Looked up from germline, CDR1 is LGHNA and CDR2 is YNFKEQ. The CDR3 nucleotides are TGTGCCAGCATGGGGGGATACCAAGAGACCCAGTACTTC. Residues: CASMGGYQETQYF.

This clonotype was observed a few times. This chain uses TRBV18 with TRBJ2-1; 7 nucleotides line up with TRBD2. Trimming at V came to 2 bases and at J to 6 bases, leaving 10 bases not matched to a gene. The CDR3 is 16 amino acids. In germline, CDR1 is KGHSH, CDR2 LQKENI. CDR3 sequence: CASSPVSSGTLNEQFF. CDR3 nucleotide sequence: TGTGCCAGCTCACCAGTGTCTAGCGGAACCCTCAATGAGCAGTTCTTC. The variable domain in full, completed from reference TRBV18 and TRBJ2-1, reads NAGVMQNPRHLVRRRGQEARLRCSPMKGHSHVYWYRQLPEEGLKFMVYLQKENIIDESGMPKERFSAEFPKEGPSILRIQQVVRGDSAAYFCASSPVSSGTLNEQFFGPGTRLTVL.

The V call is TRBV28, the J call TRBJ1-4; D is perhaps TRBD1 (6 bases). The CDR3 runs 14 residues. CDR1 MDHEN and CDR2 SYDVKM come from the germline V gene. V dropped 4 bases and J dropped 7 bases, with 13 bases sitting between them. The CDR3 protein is CASSSPDRFEKLFF. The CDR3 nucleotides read TGTGCCAGCAGTTCCCCGGACAGATTTGAAAAACTGTTTTTT.

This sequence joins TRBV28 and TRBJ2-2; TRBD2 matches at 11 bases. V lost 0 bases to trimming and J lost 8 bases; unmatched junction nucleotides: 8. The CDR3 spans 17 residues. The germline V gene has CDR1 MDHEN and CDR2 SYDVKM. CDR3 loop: CASSLWRLAGQDGELFF. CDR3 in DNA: TGTGCCAGCAGTTTATGGAGACTAGCGGGACAAGATGGGGAGCTGTTTTTT.

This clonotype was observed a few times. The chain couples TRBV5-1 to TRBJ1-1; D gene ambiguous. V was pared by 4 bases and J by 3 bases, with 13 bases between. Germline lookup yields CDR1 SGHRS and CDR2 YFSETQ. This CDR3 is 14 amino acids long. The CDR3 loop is CASSPSMGYTEAFF. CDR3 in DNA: TGCGCCAGCAGCCCGAGCATGGGGTACACTGAAGCTTTCTTT. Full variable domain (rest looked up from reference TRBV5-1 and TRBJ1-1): KAGVTQTPRYLIKTRGQQVTLSCSPISGHRSVSWYQQTPGQGLQFLFEYFSETQRNKGNFPGRFSGRQFSNSRSEMNVSTLELGDSALYLCASSPSMGYTEAFFGQGTRLTVV.

The CDR3 loop reads CSAMTSGQTYEQYF. In nucleotides, the CDR3 is TGCAGCGCTATGACTAGCGGGCAAACCTACGAGCAGTACTTC. The V call is TRBV29-1, the J call TRBJ2-7; 10 bases are shared with TRBD2. The junction had 8 bases not matched to a gene; V was cut back by 7 bases and J by 2 bases. The CDR3 has 14 residues. The germline V gene encodes CDR1 SQVTM and CDR2 ANQGSEA.

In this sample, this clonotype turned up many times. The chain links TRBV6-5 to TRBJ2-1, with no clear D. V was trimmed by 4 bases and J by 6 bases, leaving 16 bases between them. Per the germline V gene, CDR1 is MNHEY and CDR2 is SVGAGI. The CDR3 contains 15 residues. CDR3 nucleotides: TGTGCCAGCAGTTCCCCTGACGGCAGCTTCAATGAGCAGTTCTTC. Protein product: CASSSPDGSFNEQFF.

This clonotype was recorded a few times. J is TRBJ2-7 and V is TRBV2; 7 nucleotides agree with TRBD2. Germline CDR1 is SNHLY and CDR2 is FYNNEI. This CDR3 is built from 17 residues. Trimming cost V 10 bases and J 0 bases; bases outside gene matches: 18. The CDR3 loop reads CANQKERLAESSYEQYF. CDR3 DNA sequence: TGTGCCAACCAGAAGGAGAGACTAGCTGAAAGCTCCTACGAGCAGTACTTC.

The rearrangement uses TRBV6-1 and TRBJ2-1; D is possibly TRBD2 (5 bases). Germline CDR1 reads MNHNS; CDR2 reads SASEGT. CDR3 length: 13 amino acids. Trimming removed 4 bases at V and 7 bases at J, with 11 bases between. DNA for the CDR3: TGTGCCAGCAGTGTCAATGACTATAATGAGCAGTTCTTC. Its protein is CASSVNDYNEQFF.

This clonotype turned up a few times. CDR3 in amino acids: CASSAHRAAETQYF. CDR3 nucleotide sequence: TGTGCCAGCAGCGCCCACAGGGCAGCAGAGACCCAGTACTTC. The J gene is TRBJ2-5, the V gene TRBV3-1; D is possibly TRBD1 (6 bases). Germline lookup yields CDR1 LGHDT and CDR2 YNNKEL (reference sequence). The CDR3 is 14 amino acids. Trimming stripped 5 bases from V and 4 bases from J, with 14 bases between.

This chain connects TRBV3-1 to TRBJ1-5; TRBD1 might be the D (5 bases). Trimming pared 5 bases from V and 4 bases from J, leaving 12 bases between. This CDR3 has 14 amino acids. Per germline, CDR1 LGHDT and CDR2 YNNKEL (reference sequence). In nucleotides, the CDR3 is TGTGCCAGCAGCAGGACACCTAAGAATCAGCCCCAGCATTTT. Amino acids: CASSRTPKNQPQHF.

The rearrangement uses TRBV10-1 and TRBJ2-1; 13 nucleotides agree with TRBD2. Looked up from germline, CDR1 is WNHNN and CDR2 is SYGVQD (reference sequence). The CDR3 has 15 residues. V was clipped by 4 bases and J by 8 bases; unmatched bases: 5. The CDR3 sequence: CASSAGTSGTDEQFF. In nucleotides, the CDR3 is TGCGCCAGCAGTGCGGGGACTAGCGGGACGGATGAGCAGTTCTTC.

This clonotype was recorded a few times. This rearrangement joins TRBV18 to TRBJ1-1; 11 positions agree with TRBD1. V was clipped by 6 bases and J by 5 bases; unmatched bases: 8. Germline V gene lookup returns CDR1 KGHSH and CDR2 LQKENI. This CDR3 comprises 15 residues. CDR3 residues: CASSRLGDRGTEAFF. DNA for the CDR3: TGTGCCAGCTCCCGCCTCGGGGACAGGGGGACTGAAGCTTTCTTT.

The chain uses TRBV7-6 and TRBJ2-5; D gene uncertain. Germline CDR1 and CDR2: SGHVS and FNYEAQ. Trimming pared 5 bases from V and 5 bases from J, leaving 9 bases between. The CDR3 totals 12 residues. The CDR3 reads CASSPPGETQYF. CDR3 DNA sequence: TGTGCCAGCAGCCCTCCCGGGGAGACCCAGTACTTC.

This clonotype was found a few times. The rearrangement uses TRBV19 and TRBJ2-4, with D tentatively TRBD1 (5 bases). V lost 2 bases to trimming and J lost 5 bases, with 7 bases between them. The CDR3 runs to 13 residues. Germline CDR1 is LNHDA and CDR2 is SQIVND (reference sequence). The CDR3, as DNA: TGTGCCAGTAGTATACAGGGTCAAAACATTCAGTACTTC. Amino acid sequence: CASSIQGQNIQYF. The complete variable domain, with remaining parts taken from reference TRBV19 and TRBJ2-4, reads DGGITQSPKYLFRKEGQNVTLSCEQNLNHDAMYWYRQDPGQGLRLIYYSQIVNDFQKGDIAEGYSVSREKKESFPLTVTSAQKNPTAFYLCASSIQGQNIQYFGAGTRLSVL.

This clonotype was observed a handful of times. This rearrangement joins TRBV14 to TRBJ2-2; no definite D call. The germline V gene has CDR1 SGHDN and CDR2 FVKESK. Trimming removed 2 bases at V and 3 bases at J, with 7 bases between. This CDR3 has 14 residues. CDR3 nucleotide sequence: TGTGCCAGCAGCCAACTTAGGGACACCGGGGAGCTGTTTTTT. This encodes CASSQLRDTGELFF.

The chain's CDR3 is CASGVAKNIQYF. For the CDR3, the DNA is TGTGCCAGCGGGGTAGCCAAAAACATTCAGTACTTC. The V and J genes are TRBV12-3 or TRBV12-4 and TRBJ2-4, with D unclear. There are 12 residues in the CDR3. Trimming pared 8 bases from V and 0 bases from J, leaving 5 bases between.

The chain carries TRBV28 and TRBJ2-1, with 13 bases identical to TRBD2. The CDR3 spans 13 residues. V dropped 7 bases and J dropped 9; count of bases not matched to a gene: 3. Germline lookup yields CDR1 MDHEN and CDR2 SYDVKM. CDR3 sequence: CASMGLAGSEQFF. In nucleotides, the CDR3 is TGTGCCAGCATGGGACTAGCGGGATCTGAGCAGTTCTTC.

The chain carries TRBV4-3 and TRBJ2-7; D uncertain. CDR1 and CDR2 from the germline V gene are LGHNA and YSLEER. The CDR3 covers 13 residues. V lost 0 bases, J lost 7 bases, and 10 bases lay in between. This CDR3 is CASSQDQMGEQYF. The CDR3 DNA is TGCGCCAGCAGCCAAGATCAGATGGGGGAGCAGTACTTC.

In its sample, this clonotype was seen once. The CDR3 loop reads CSAHRGSGRTNYGYTF. The CDR3 DNA is TGCAGTGCCCACCGCGGGTCAGGACGAACTAACTATGGCTACACCTTC. The genes are TRBV20-1 and TRBJ1-2; D is uncertain. The germline CDR1 and CDR2 sequences are DFQATT and SNEGSKA (reference sequence). The CDR3 has 16 amino acids. Trimming shortened V by 6 bases and J by 0 bases, and 20 bases separated the two germline ends.

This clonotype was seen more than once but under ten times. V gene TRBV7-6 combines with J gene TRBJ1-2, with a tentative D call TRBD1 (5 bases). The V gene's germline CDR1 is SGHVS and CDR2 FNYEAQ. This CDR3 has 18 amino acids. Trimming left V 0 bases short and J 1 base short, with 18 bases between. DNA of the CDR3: TGTGCCAGCAGCTTAGCCCCCCCCGCCGGGGGAATTAACTATGGCTACACCTTC. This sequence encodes CASSLAPPAGGINYGYTF.

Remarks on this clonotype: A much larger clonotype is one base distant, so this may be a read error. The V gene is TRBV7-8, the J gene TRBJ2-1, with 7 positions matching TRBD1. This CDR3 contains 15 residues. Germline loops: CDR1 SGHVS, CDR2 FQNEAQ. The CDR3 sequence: CASSLVSDRVDEKFF. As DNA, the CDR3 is TGTGCCAGCAGCTTAGTCTCCGACAGGGTGGATGAGAAGTTCTTC.

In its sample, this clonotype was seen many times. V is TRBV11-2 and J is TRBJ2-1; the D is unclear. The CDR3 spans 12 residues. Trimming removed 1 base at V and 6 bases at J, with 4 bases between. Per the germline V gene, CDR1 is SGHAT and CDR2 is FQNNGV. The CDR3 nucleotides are TGTGCCAGCAGCTTAGCTCTCAATGAGCAGTTCTTC. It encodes CASSLALNEQFF.